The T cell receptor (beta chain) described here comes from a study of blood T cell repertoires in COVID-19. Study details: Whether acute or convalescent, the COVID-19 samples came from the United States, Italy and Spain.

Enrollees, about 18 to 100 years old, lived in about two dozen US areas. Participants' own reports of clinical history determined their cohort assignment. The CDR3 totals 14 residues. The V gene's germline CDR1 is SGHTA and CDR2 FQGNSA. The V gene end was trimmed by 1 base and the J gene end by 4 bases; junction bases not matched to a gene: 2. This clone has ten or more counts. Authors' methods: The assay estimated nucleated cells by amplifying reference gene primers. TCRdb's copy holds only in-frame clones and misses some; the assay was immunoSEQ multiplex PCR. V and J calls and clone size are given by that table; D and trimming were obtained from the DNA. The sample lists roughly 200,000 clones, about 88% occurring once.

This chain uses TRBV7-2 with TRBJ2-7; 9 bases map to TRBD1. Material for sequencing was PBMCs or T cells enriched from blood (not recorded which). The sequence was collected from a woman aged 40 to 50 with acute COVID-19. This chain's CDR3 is CASSLDRGLYEQYF. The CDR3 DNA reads TGTGCCAGCAGCTTAGACAGGGGGCTATACGAGCAGTACTTC.